The present TCR beta chain was sequenced within a study of regulatory T cells in long-lasting Graves disease. This clonotype was seen more than once but under ten times. Its antigen is not identified. Time point denoted: persistent/refractory GD, antithyroid drugs over 5 years with positive TRAb. The authors made the TCR library using RNA they extracted from PBMCs. Xi'an, China, was home to the endocrinology department that provided patients. Both iRepertoire HTBI primers and Arm-PCR of CDR3 regions were used to build the TCR beta libraries. TCRdb reanalysed the multiplex PCR reads using MiXCR and keeps one entry per CDR3 protein. The data hold about 460,000 distinct CDR3 sequences, with approximately 23% observed a single time. Whole-study findings and limits: TRBV28, TRBJ1-2 and TRBJ2-5 emerged as the favored segments in persistent disease. Reduced TCR diversity was observed in persistent Graves' patients versus newly diagnosed patients.

From germline, CDR1 is KGHSH and CDR2 LQKENI. The CDR3 is 14 amino acids. The ends were cut back, 3 bases at V and 11 bases at J, with 16 bases in the middle. The material sequenced was peripheral blood mononuclear cells (PBMCs), taken when the disease was refractory, from a patient treated with antithyroid drugs. The rearrangement links TRBV18 to TRBJ1-4; the D gene is possibly TRBD1 (5 bases). The sequence came from a female donor with Graves disease. The CDR3 here is CASSPEGPPAKLFF. For the CDR3, the DNA is TGTGCCAGCTCACCCGAGGGACCGCCGGCGAAACTGTTTTTT.